Sequencing of this T cell receptor beta chain was carried out in a study of regulatory T cells in long-lasting Graves disease. V was pared by 5 bases and J by 8 bases, with 18 bases between. CDR1 and CDR2 (germline): LGHDT, YNNKEL (reference sequence). The CDR3 has 15 residues. The time point here: newly diagnosed GD, antithyroid drugs for less than 3 months. RNA from PBMCs was the source of the TCR library. To make TCR beta libraries, researchers used iRepertoire HTBI primers and Arm-PCR of CDR3 regions. From the multiplex PCR reads, TCRdb called clonotypes with MiXCR, one entry per CDR3 protein. The data hold roughly 610,000 distinct CDR3 sequences, with roughly a sixth observed a single time. Another study also made use of these data, one on T cells in Graves' hyperthyroidism and ophthalmopathy. According to that study: The patients, who ranged from 18 to 65 in age, presented with newly diagnosed hyperthyroidism lasting under 2 months. First-round RT-PCR targeting the TCR CDR3 was performed with the HTBI primer set. In simple terms, a model built on 13 V-J features told ophthalmopathy apart from stable hyperthyroidism.

The TCR comes from a man younger than 35 with Graves disease. This chain uses TRBV3-1 with TRBJ2-2, with D possibly called TRBD1 or TRBD2 (5 bases each). The source was peripheral blood mononuclear cells (PBMCs), collected at new diagnosis, from a patient treated with antithyroid drugs. CDR3 sequence (DNA): TGTGCCAGCAGCACCGATGGGGGTCGAATGGGGGAGCTGTTTTTT. Translated: CASSTDGGRMGELFF.